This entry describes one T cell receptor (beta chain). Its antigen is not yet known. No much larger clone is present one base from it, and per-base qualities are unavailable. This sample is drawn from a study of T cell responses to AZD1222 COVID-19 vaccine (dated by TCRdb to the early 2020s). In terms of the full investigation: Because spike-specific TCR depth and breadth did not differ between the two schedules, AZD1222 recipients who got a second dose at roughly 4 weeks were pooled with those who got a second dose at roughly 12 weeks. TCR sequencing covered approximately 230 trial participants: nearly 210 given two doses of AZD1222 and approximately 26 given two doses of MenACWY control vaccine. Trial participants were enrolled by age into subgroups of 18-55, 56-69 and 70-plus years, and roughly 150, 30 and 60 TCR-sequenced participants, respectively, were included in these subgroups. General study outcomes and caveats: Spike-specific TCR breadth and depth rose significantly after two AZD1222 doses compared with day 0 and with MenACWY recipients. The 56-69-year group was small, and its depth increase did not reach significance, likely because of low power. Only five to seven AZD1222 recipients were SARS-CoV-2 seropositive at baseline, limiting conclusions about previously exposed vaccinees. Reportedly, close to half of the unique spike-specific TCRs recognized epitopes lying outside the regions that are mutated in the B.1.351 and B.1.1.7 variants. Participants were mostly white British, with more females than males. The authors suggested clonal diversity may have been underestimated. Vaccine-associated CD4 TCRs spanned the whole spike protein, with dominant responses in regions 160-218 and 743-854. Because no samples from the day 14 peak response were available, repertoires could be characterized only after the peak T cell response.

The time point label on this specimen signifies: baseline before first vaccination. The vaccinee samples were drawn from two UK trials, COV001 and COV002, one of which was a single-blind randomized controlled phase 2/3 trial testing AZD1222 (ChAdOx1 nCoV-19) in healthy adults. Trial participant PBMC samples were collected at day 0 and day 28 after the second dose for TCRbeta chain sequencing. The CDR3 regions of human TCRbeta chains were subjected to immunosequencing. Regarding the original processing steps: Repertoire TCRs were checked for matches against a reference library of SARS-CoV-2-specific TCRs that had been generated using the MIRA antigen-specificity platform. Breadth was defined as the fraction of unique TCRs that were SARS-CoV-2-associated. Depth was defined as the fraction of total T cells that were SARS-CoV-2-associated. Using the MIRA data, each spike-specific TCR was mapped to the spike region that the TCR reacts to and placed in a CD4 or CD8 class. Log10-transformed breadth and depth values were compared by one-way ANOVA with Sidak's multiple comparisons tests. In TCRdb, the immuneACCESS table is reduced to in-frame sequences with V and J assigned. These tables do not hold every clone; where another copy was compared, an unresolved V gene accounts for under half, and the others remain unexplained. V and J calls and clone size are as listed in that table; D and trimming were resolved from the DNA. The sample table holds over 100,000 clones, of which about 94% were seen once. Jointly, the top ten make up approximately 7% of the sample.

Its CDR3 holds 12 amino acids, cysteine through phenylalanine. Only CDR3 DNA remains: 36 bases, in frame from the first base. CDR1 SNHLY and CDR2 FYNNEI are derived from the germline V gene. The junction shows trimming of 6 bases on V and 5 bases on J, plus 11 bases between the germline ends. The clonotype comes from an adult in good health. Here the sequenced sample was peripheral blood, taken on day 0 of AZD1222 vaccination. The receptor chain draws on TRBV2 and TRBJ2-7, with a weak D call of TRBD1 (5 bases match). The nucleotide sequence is TGTGCCAGCAGAGCAGACAGCCACGAGCAGTACTTC. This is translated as CASRADSHEQYF.